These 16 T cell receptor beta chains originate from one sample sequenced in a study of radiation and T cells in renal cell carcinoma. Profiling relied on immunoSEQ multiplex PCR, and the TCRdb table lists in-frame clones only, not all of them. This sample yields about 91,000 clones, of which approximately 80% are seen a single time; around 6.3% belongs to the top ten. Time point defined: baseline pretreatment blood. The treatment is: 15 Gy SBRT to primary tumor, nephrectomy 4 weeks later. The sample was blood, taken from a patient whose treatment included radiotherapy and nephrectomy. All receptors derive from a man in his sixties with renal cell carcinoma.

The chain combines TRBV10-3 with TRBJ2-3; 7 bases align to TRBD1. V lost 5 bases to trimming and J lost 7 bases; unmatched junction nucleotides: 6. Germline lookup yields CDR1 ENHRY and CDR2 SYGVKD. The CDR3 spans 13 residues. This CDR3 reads CAISFDRENTQYF. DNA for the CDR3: TGTGCCATCAGTTTTGACAGGGAGAATACGCAGTATTTT.

CDR3 in DNA: TGCAGCGGATGTCTTGGCGGAAACACTGAAGCTTTCTTT. It is translated as CSGCLGGNTEAFF. V is TRBV29-1 and J is TRBJ1-1; D is unclear. Germline CDR1 and CDR2: SQVTM and ANQGSEA. V lost 7 bases to trimming and J lost 2 bases, with 14 bases between them. The CDR3 spans 13 residues. Combining the CDR3 with reference TRBV29-1 and TRBJ1-1 gives the whole variable domain SAVISQKPSRDICQRGTSLTIQCQVDSQVTMMFWYRQQPGQSLTLIATANQGSEATYESGFVIDKFPISRPNLTFSTLTVSNMSPEDSSIYLCSGCLGGNTEAFFGQGTRLTVV.

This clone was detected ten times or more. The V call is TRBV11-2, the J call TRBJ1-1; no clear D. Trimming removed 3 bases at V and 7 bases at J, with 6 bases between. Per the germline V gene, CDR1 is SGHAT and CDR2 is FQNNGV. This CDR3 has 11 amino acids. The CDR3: CASSFRYEAFF. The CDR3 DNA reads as TGTGCCAGCAGCTTCCGATATGAAGCTTTCTTT.

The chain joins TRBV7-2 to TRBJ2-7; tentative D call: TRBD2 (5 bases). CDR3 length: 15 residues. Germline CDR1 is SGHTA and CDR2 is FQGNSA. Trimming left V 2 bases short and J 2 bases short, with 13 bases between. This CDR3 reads CASSLSGLPTYEQYF. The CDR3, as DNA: TGTGCCAGCAGCTTATCTGGACTGCCTACCTACGAGCAGTACTTC. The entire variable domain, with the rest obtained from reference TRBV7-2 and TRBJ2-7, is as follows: GAGVSQSPSNKVTEKGKDVELRCDPISGHTALYWYRQSLGQGLEFLIYFQGNSAPDKSGLPSDRFSAERTGGSVSTLTIQRTQQEDSAVYLCASSLSGLPTYEQYFGPGTRLTVT.

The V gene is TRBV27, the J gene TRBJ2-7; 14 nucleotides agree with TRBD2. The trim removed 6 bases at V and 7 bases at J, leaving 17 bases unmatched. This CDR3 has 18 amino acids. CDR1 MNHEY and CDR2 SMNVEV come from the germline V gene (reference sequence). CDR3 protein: CASRPRPGPGLAGDEQYF. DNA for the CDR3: TGTGCCAGCAGACCACGCCCCGGACCGGGACTAGCGGGAGATGAGCAGTACTTC.

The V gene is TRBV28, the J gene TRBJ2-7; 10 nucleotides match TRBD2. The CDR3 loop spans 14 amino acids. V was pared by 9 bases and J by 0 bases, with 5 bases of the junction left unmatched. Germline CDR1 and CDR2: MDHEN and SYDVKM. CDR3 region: CASQRTSGSYEQYF. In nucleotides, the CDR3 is TGTGCCAGTCAGCGGACTAGCGGCTCCTACGAGCAGTACTTC.

The CDR3 DNA sequence: TGTGCCAGCAGCCCGGACAGGTTTCTTTCCTACGAGCAGTACTTC. This sequence encodes CASSPDRFLSYEQYF. The chain employs TRBV11-1 and TRBJ2-7; TRBD1 matches 7 bases. The CDR3 spans 15 residues. V trimming: 5 bases; J trimming: 1 base; junction bases outside the gene matches: 8. Germline-derived CDR1 and CDR2 are SGHAT and FQDESV (reference sequence).

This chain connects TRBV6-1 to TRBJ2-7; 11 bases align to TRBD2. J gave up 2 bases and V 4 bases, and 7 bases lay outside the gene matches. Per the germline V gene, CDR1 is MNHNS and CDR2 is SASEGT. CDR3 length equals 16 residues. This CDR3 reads CASSGDSGRATYEQYF. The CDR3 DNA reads TGTGCCAGCAGTGGGGATAGCGGGAGGGCCACCTACGAGCAGTACTTC.

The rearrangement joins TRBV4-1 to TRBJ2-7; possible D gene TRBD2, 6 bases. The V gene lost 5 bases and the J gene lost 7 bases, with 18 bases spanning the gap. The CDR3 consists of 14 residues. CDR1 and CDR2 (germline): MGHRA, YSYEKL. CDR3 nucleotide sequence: TGCGCCAGCAGCTTGTGGGGGGACCCGCCGGAGCAGTACTTC. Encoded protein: CASSLWGDPPEQYF.

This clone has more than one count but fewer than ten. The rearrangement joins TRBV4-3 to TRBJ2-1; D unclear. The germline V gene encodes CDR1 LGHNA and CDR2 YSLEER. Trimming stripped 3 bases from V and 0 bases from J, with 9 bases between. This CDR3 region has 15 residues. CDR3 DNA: TGCGCCAGCAGCCAGCGGCTGGTCTCCTACAATGAGCAGTTCTTC. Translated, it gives CASSQRLVSYNEQFF.

The CDR3 region is CASSQPRLAASGEQFF. In DNA form, the CDR3 reads TGTGCCAGCAGCCAACCCAGACTAGCGGCAAGTGGGGAGCAGTTCTTC. The chain is built from TRBV4-2 and TRBJ2-1, with 9 bases lining up with TRBD2. The CDR3 runs to 16 residues. V lost 2 bases and J lost 10; bases outside the gene matches: 12. Germline CDR1 is LGHNA and CDR2 is YNFKEQ.

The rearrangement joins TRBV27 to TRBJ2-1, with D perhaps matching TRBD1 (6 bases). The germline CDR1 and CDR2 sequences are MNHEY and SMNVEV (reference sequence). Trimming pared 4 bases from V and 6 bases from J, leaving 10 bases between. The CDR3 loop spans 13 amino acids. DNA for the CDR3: TGTGCCAGCAGTTCCGCACAGGGCAATGAGCAGTTCTTC. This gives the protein CASSSAQGNEQFF.

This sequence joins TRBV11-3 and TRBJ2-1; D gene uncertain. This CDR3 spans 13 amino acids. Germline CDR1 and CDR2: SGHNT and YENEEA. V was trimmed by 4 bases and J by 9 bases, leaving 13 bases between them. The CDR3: CASSYDKYGEQFF. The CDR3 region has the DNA TGTGCCAGCAGCTATGACAAATACGGTGAGCAGTTCTTC. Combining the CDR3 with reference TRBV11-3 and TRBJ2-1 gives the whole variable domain EAGVVQSPRYKIIEKKQPVAFWCNPISGHNTLYWYLQNLGQGPELLIRYENEEAVDDSQLPKDRFSAERLKGVDSTLKIQPAELGDSAVYLCASSYDKYGEQFFGPGTRLTVL.

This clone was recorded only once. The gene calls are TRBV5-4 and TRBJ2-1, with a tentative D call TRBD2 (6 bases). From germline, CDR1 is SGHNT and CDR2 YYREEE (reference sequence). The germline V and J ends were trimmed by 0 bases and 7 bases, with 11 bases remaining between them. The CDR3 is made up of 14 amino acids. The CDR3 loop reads CASSLALGGNEQFF. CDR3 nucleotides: TGTGCCAGCAGCTTGGCCTTGGGGGGTAATGAGCAGTTCTTC.

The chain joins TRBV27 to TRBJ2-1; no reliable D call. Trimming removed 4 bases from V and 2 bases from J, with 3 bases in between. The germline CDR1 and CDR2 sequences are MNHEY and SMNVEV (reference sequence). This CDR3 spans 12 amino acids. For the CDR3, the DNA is TGTGCCAGCAGTTATGCCTACAATGAGCAGTTCTTC. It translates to CASSYAYNEQFF.

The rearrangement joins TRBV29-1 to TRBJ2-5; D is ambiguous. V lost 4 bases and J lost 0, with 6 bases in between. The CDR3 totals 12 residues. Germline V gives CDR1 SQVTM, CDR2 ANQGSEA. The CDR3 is CSVGGYQETQYF. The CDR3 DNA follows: TGCAGCGTTGGGGGTTACCAAGAGACCCAGTACTTC.